What follows are 4 T cell receptor beta chains derived from one specimen sequenced in a study of beta chain features in type 1 diabetes. As every portion of the isolated RNA was reverse transcribed, the sequencing read expressed TCRB transcripts. TCRdb's copy holds only in-frame clones and misses some; the assay was immunoSEQ multiplex PCR. The sample yields about 350,000 clones, about 19% seen once. Sequencing was carried out using naive CD4+ T cells from blood. These receptors were obtained from a woman aged 18-29 years in good health.

The chain joins TRBV5-1 to TRBJ1-4, with TRBD1 as a possible D gene (6 bases). The CDR3 sequence is 15 residues long. Germline CDR1 reads SGHRS; CDR2 reads YFSETQ. Trimming stripped 4 bases from V and 4 bases from J, with 14 bases between. CDR3: CASSVQGKGNEKLFF. The CDR3 DNA reads as TGCGCCAGCAGCGTACAGGGAAAGGGTAATGAAAAACTGTTTTTT.

The V and J genes are TRBV30 and TRBJ1-1; 7 bases are shared with TRBD1. Germline assignment: CDR1 GTSNPN and CDR2 SVGIG (reference sequence). Trimming took 4 bases from V and 1 from J; bases not matched to a gene: 3. The CDR3 has 13 amino acids. CDR3 nucleotide sequence: TGTGCCTGGACTAGGGGGCCGAACACTGAAGCTTTCTTT. Translated: CAWTRGPNTEAFF.

This clone came up a few times. J is TRBJ2-7 and V is TRBV4-1; TRBD2 matches 7 bases. Per germline, CDR1 MGHRA and CDR2 YSYEKL. Trimming removed 1 base from V and 6 bases from J; junction bases left unmatched: 6. The CDR3 has 14 residues. The CDR3 DNA reads as TGCGCCAGCAGCCAAGGACTAGCAAGGCGCGAGCAGTACTTC. Translation: CASSQGLARREQYF.

The V and J genes are TRBV4-1 and TRBJ2-7; D possibly corresponds to TRBD2 (5 bases). Trimming pared 0 bases from V and 4 bases from J, leaving 13 bases between. The CDR3 consists of 15 residues. The V gene's germline CDR1 is MGHRA and CDR2 YSYEKL. For the CDR3, the DNA is TGCGCCAGCAGCCAAGAACCGGGGATGGGGTACGAGCAGTACTTC. Its protein product is CASSQEPGMGYEQYF.